Listed below are T cell receptor beta chains from one sample, sequenced in a study of blood T cell repertoires in COVID-19. Some clones are missing from TCRdb's copy, which holds only in-frame ones; the method was immunoSEQ multiplex PCR. The sample includes under 130,000 clones, 69% of them seen just once. Sequencing input: peripheral blood. Receptors were obtained from a man at least 80 years old with acute or convalescent COVID-19. The CDR3 runs from the conserved cysteine through the conserved F or W. Fields, in order: J gene, clone size, D gene, V gene, CDR3 DNA, CDR3 protein. The D gene is left open where the match is weak. Rows give clone size only sometimes, using once, few, many, or a class for an expanded clone.

j_call: TRBJ1-4
clone_size: NA
d_call: TRBD1
v_call: TRBV10-3
cdr3_nt: TGTGCCATCTCCCGAGACAGGGGGGCGGATGAAAAACTGTTTTTT
cdr3_aa: CAISRDRGADEKLFF

j_call: TRBJ2-5
clone_size: NA
d_call: TRBD1
v_call: TRBV6-2/TRBV6-3
cdr3_nt: TGTGCCAGCAGTGACCTGGGGACAGGGGGAGAGACCCAGTACTTC
cdr3_aa: CASSDLGTGGETQYF

j_call: TRBJ1-5
clone_size: NA
d_call: NA
v_call: TRBV19
cdr3_nt: TGTGCCAGTAGTATCTCCAGGGGTCAGCCCCAGCATTTT
cdr3_aa: CASSISRGQPQHF

j_call: TRBJ1-4
clone_size: NA
d_call: NA
v_call: TRBV19
cdr3_nt: TGTGCCAGTAGTATTGGTGGTCGGACTAATGAAAAACTGTTTTTT
cdr3_aa: CASSIGGRTNEKLFF

j_call: TRBJ1-4
clone_size: NA
d_call: TRBD1
v_call: TRBV6-5
cdr3_nt: TGTGCCAGCAGTTCCGGGACAGGGAGGGAACTGTTTTTT
cdr3_aa: CASSSGTGRELFF

j_call: TRBJ1-1
clone_size: NA
d_call: NA
v_call: TRBV28
cdr3_nt: TGTGCCAGCAGTTTACACATCCCCACAAGGAACACTGAAGCTTTCTTT
cdr3_aa: CASSLHIPTRNTEAFF

j_call: TRBJ1-5
clone_size: NA
d_call: NA
v_call: TRBV19
cdr3_nt: TGTGCCACCGACGGGCAGGGTGGCAATCAGCCCCAGCATTTT
cdr3_aa: CATDGQGGNQPQHF

j_call: TRBJ1-5
clone_size: few
d_call: NA
v_call: TRBV27
cdr3_nt: TGTGCCAGCAGTTTGCAGGGGCCTGGAAGCAATCAGCCCCAGCATTTT
cdr3_aa: CASSLQGPGSNQPQHF

j_call: TRBJ2-3
clone_size: NA
d_call: NA
v_call: TRBV4-3
cdr3_nt: TGCGCCAGCAGCCATGGACTTACAGATACGCAGTATTTT
cdr3_aa: CASSHGLTDTQYF

j_call: TRBJ1-2
clone_size: NA
d_call: TRBD1
v_call: TRBV3-1/TRBV3-2
cdr3_nt: TGTGCCAGCAGCCCGTCGGGAGGGGGCAAATACTATGGCTACACCTTC
cdr3_aa: CASSPSGGGKYYGYTF

j_call: TRBJ2-1
clone_size: few
d_call: NA
v_call: TRBV9
cdr3_nt: TGTGCCAGCACCCAGGGGGGACTAGAGTTTGATGAGCAGTTCTTC
cdr3_aa: CASTQGGLEFDEQFF

j_call: TRBJ2-1
clone_size: NA
d_call: TRBD2
v_call: TRBV10-3
cdr3_nt: TGTGCCAGCTCCCCTATGACTAGCGGGAGTGGTGAGCAGTTCTTC
cdr3_aa: CASSPMTSGSGEQFF

j_call: TRBJ2-3
clone_size: once
d_call: NA
v_call: TRBV28
cdr3_nt: TGTGCCAGCAGCCGTACACCAGGGGATACGCAGTATTTT
cdr3_aa: CASSRTPGDTQYF

j_call: TRBJ1-1
clone_size: NA
d_call: NA
v_call: TRBV19
cdr3_nt: TGTGCCACAGGACAGTCGGACACTGAAGCTTTCTTT
cdr3_aa: CATGQSDTEAFF

j_call: TRBJ2-1
clone_size: few
d_call: NA
v_call: TRBV6-6
cdr3_nt: TGTGCCAGCAGTTTTCAGGGGCCTCCCTACAATGAGCAGTTCTTC
cdr3_aa: CASSFQGPPYNEQFF

j_call: TRBJ1-1
clone_size: NA
d_call: NA
v_call: TRBV10-3
cdr3_nt: TGTGCCATCAGGGACAGCCTGAACACTGAAGCTTTCTTT
cdr3_aa: CAIRDSLNTEAFF

j_call: TRBJ2-1
clone_size: NA
d_call: TRBD2
v_call: TRBV28
cdr3_nt: TGTGCCAGCAGTTGGGGACTAGCGGGCCTCTCCTACAATGAGCAGTTCTTC
cdr3_aa: CASSWGLAGLSYNEQFF

j_call: TRBJ1-5
clone_size: NA
d_call: NA
v_call: TRBV27
cdr3_nt: TGTGCCAGCAGTCCCCGGGGAGGGGTGGGCAATCAGCCCCAGCATTTT
cdr3_aa: CASSPRGGVGNQPQHF

j_call: TRBJ2-3
clone_size: NA
d_call: NA
v_call: TRBV2
cdr3_nt: TGTGCCAGCAAAGGAGCTAGGATTCAACTAGATACGCAGTATTTT
cdr3_aa: CASKGARIQLDTQYF

j_call: TRBJ1-2
clone_size: few
d_call: TRBD1
v_call: TRBV6-2/TRBV6-3
cdr3_nt: TGTGCCAGCAGTTACTCGACAGGGGAATATGGCTACACCTTC
cdr3_aa: CASSYSTGEYGYTF

j_call: TRBJ2-1
clone_size: NA
d_call: NA
v_call: TRBV5-5
cdr3_nt: TGTGCCAGCAGCTTAGAGGGATATGTAGGGAATGAGCAGTTCTTC
cdr3_aa: CASSLEGYVGNEQFF

j_call: TRBJ2-5
clone_size: few
d_call: TRBD2
v_call: TRBV7-2
cdr3_nt: TGTGCCAGCAGCTTAGGAGGGACTAGCGGGAGAGGGTACCAAGAGACCCAGTACTTC
cdr3_aa: CASSLGGTSGRGYQETQYF

j_call: TRBJ2-7
clone_size: NA
d_call: NA
v_call: TRBV28
cdr3_nt: TGTGCCAGCAGCCTCACAGTACGCGAGCAGTACTTC
cdr3_aa: CASSLTVREQYF